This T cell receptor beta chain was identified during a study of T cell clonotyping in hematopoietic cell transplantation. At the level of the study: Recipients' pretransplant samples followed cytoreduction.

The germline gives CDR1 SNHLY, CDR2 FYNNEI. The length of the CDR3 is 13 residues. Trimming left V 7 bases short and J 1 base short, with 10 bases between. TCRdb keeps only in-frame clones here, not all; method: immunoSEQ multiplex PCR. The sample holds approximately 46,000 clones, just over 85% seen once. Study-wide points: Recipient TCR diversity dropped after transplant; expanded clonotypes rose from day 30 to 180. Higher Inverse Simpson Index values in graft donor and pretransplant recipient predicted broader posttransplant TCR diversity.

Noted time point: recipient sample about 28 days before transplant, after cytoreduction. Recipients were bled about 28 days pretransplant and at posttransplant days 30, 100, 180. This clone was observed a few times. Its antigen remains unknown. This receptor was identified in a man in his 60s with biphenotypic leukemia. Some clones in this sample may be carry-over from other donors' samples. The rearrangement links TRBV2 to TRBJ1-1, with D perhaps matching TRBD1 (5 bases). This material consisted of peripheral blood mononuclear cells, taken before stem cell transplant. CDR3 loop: CASNVGGNTEAFF. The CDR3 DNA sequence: TGTGCCAGCAACGTCGGGGGGAACACTGAAGCTTTCTTT.